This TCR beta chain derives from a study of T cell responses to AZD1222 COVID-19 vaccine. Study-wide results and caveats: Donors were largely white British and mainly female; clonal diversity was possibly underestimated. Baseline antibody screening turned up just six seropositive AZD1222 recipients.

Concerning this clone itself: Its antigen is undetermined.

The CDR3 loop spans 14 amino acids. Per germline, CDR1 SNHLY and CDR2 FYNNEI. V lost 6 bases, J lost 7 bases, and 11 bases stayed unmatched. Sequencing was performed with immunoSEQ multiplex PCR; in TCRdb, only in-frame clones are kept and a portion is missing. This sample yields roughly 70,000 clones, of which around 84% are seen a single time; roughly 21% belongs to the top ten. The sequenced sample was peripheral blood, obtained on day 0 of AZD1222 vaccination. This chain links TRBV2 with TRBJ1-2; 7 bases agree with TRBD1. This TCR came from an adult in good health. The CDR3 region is CASREEGARSGYTF. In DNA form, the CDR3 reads TGTGCCAGCAGAGAGGAGGGGGCGCGTAGTGGCTACACCTTC. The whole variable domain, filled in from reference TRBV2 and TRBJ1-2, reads EPEVTQTPSHQVTQMGQEVILRCVPISNHLYFYWYRQILGQKVEFLVSFYNNEISEKSEIFDDQFSVERPDGSNFTLKIRSTKLEDSAMYFCASREEGARSGYTFGSGTRLTVV.